A selection of T cell receptor beta chains follows, all from one sample in a study of monozygotic twins with inflammatory bowel disease. Following a re-call of the 5' RACE reads, TCRdb has one entry per CDR3 protein and lacks DNA. The sample has approximately 400,000 distinct CDR3 sequences. Sequenced material: blood. These receptors were taken from a human donor with ulcerative colitis or Crohn's disease, or a healthy co-twin of an affected twin (not recorded which). CDR3s include the opening cysteine and the closing phenylalanine or tryptophan.

cdr3_aa j_call v_call cdr3_length
CASSLRQSYEQYF TRBJ2-7 TRBV27 13
CSVEEGRETPGLAKNIQYF TRBJ2-4 TRBV29-1 19
CASSSQGLVRMNNEQFF TRBJ2-1 TRBV7-9 17
CASRPLEASGGKTGELFF TRBJ2-2 TRBV12-2 18
CSVEVRSAGGGTGELFF TRBJ2-2 TRBV29-1 17
CASSVTAIYGYTF TRBJ1-2 TRBV25-1 13
CASSQVIRAGGEDTQYF TRBJ2-3 TRBV3-1 17
CASSITRNTEAFF TRBJ1-1 TRBV19 13
CASSLAGPPNTGELFF TRBJ2-2 TRBV7-3 16
CASSLAGFSGNEQFF TRBJ2-1 TRBV7-9 15
CSVEVGGAGTDTQYF TRBJ2-3 TRBV29-1 15
CASSDSTNYGYTF TRBJ1-2 TRBV2 13
CAWSVGVSVYQPRHF TRBJ1-5 TRBV30 15
CSAFRFTSQTQYF TRBJ2-5 TRBV20-1 13
CAIAPASYEQYF TRBJ2-7 TRBV10-3 12
CSARPVINTEAFF TRBJ1-1 TRBV20-1 13
CASRAGTYEQYF TRBJ2-7 TRBV6-1 12
CASSQDGELFF TRBJ2-2 TRBV4-1 11
CASSHPSAGVGYEQYF TRBJ2-7 TRBV7-9 16
CASSQVTGNQPQHF TRBJ1-5 TRBV3-1 14
CSARDFILGHLNTEAFF TRBJ1-1 TRBV20-1 17
CASSGGTAHEAFF TRBJ1-1 TRBV7-9 13
CASSGDFQETQYF TRBJ2-5 TRBV5-1 13
CASSFSGGTYNEQFF TRBJ2-1 TRBV5-1 15
CSARGRGHHQPQHF TRBJ1-5 TRBV20-1 14
CASSYSPTTGELFF TRBJ2-2 TRBV6-5 14
CASSEGHDETQYF TRBJ2-5 TRBV2 13